The table lists the clone carrying this T cell receptor beta chain with a count of one. Its specificity is unknown. Unstimulated regulatory T cells (CD4+CD25+CD127-), CD4+CD25- non-regulatory cells, CD4 and CD8 cells were FACS-sorted from thawed PBMCs. Germline V gives CDR1 SGHRS, CDR2 YFSETQ. This CDR3 contains 15 residues. The junction had 9 bases not matched to a gene; V was cut back by 4 bases and J by 5 bases. This entry comes from a study of Tregs in tolerant kidney transplant recipients. Study-level findings and limits: The most relevant donor-specific Treg TCRbeta repertoire apparently came from expansion with activated donor B cells. This study did not directly address biological reproducibility.

Clones were sequenced by immunoSEQ multiplex PCR, and TCRdb holds only the in-frame ones, with some missing. Among 240,000 or so clones listed, roughly 84% were seen once. This TCR was recovered from a human donor in good health. The specimen sequenced was CD4+ T cells from blood. The chain links TRBV5-1 to TRBJ2-7; 10 nucleotides agree with TRBD1. Here the CDR3 reads CASSLVGQGGNEQYF. The CDR3 DNA follows: TGCGCCAGCAGCCTCGTTGGACAGGGGGGGAACGAGCAGTACTTC.